This TCR beta chain was documented in a study of shared clonotypes between healthy human individuals (dated by TCRdb to 2018 to 2020). Study-level background: The cohort included three men and a couple of women between 18 and 49 years of age. To estimate repertoire size and how much clonotype sharing occurs between individuals, the study deeply sequenced the blood TCR repertoires of a handful of healthy adults. Libraries were prepared and TCR repertoires were sequenced by different laboratories using diverse techniques, in order to increase sequencing depth and limit assay-specific biases. Leukapheresis yielded between about 0.94 and 8.9 billion PBMCs per donor. For each donor, CD4 naive and CD4 memory were each run on three plates, CD8 naive on two plates, and CD8 memory on one plate. Beyond this particular receptor, the publication reports: Even with the large sequencing depth, rarefaction of the sorted-subset datasets indicated that sequencing was incomplete. The genetic and exposure-history diversity represented was limited by the small number of donors. Clonotypes shared by all four sorted-subset donors showed higher generation probabilities than non-shared clonotypes. Sampling was restricted to blood, and TCR repertoires in tissues likely differ from the TCR repertoires found in blood. Across a few donors, 5% to 6% of naive CD4, roughly 3.5% of naive CD8, under 2.5% of memory CD4, and roughly 0.4% of memory CD8 clonotypes were shared. Naive subsets generally had larger estimated clonotype richness than memory subsets did. Based on pairwise subsampling, the degree of clonotype sharing among donors was expected to be affected by sequencing depth.

With respect to this clone: Its specific antigen is unknown. Nothing much larger sits one base from this clone, and base qualities are not available.

TCR CDR3 regions were amplified from genomic DNA by multiplex PCR using the deep immunoSEQ assay. Extracted genomic DNA from each cell subset was distributed evenly across all wells of several immunoSEQ 96-well plates, and each plate was treated as a replicate. Each replicate PCR for sorted subsets received about 200 ng genomic DNA, equal to roughly 30,000 T cell genomes. Purified libraries were quantified with a Qubit 3.0 fluorometer, sized on a Bioanalyzer 2100, and re-quantified with the KAPA Library Quantification kit. Each immunoSEQ 96-well plate was sequenced on its own single-read 150-cycle Illumina NextSeq 550 flow cell. The source study handled its data this way. Because the immunoSEQ output held only junctional sequences and lacked quality scores, the filtering could not match the filtering applied to full-length reads. To assign V/J genes and CDR3, sequences were annotated using PyIR, a Python wrapper for IgBLAST v1.9, with IMGT germline references. Reads were filtered out if the reads had weak V/J assignments (E-value above 1e-6), no CDR3, stop codons, out-of-frame junctions, or ambiguous translated residues. V3J clonotypes were defined as sequences sharing the same inferred V gene, J gene, and CDR3 amino acid sequence. Percentage overlap between repertoires was calculated by dividing the number of shared unique clonotypes by the size of the smaller repertoire. Richness of each repertoire was evaluated using RTK rarefaction, the Chao1 estimator, and Recon v2.1 estimates of unobserved clonotypes. OLGA was used to compute generation probabilities for all TCRbeta clonotypes that the gDNA method yielded from a few donors. What TCRdb holds here is the immuneACCESS table cut down to in-frame rearrangements. Part of the clones is not present; checked against another copy, under half of the missing clones reflect an unresolved V gene, and the others are unexplained. V and J calls and clone size are given by that table; D and trimming were obtained from the DNA. In all, the sample holds about 870,000 clones, and 92% of those were seen once. The ten largest clones represent under 30% of the sample.

CD8 naive samples consisted of CD45RO-negative cells that were positively selected for CCR7, yielding a CD45RA+CCR7+ population without TemRA cells. Donors were healthy HIV-negative adults with no recently reported acute infections or vaccinations. Every donor was a Caucasian adult living in Nashville, Tennessee, USA. After blood collection by leukapheresis, PBMCs were isolated using Ficoll-Histopaque density gradient centrifugation and then cryopreserved in the vapor phase of liquid nitrogen. Purity and quantity of every magnetically sorted T cell population were checked by analytical flow cytometry. Each sorted fraction had its genomic DNA isolated and then quantified by UV absorbance on a Nanodrop 2000c. V and J lose 2 bases and 4 bases, and a span of 11 bases separates them. Including the terminal cysteine and phenylalanine, the CDR3 comprises 14 residues. CDR3 DNA is the only sequence kept; it has 42 bases, read in frame from the first base. Via the germline V gene (reference sequence), CDR1 is MNHNY and CDR2 SVGAGI.

The origin of this receptor is a man aged 25 to 45 in good health. This chain is built from TRBV6-6 and TRBJ2-5; the D segment could be TRBD2, given 6 matching bases. The sequencing sample was made of naive CD8+ T cells sorted from blood. This specimen's cell subset or site label, per the study, means: CD45RA+CCR7+. DNA sequence: TGTGCCAGCAGTTACCTGGAGGGACTAGAGACCCAGTACTTC. Translated, it gives CASSYLEGLETQYF.